The clone carrying this TCR beta chain ranks as medium-sized. What it binds is unknown. TCRdb redid the calling of the RACE reads with MiXCR, one entry per CDR3 protein. The sample records a few hundred thousand distinct CDR3 sequences, about 8.6% being singletons. The time point here: pre-sensitization, week 0. Stated treatment: therapeutic diphenylcyclopropenone sensitization with weekly scalp DPC. The trim removed 7 bases at V and 4 bases at J, leaving 7 bases unmatched. The CDR3 spans 14 residues. The germline CDR1 and CDR2 sequences are MDHEN and SYDVKM. This sample is drawn from a study of human T cells and chemical hapten exposure. At the level of the study: For the approximately 25-week duration of the study, patients were given weekly doses of diphenylcyclopropenone on the scalp. Small pooled library volume differences mainly caused per-sample TCR yield variation.

Study results and caveats: No alteration of TCRs above 1 in 1000 frequency was seen with DPC sensitization. Versus controls, significantly more large CDR3 similarity clusters arose from expanded TCRs.

The origin of this receptor is a woman in her 40s with alopecia areata. Some clones in this sample may be carry-over from other donors' samples. The rearrangement joins TRBV28 to TRBJ1-5; TRBD1 matches at 7 bases. The sample was whole blood, taken in connection with sensitization to the hapten diphenylcyclopropenone (DPC). CDR3 amino acids: CASTNRGGNQPQHF. CDR3 sequence (DNA): TGTGCCAGCACCAACAGGGGAGGAAATCAGCCCCAGCATTTT.